A selection of T cell receptor beta chains follows, all from one sample in a study of OX40 agonist ivuxolimab in advanced cancers. The protocol was immunoSEQ multiplex PCR, while the TCRdb copy is restricted to in-frame clones and leaves out a portion. The sample has over 100,000 clones, roughly 93% seen once. Sequencing was performed on CD4+ or CD8+ T cells sorted from blood, taken in a trial of the OX40 agonist ivuxolimab. The receptors here all came from an adult with an advanced solid tumor such as melanoma, head and neck, liver or kidney cancer. Both conserved end residues are part of each CDR3. The D gene is left open where the match is weak. Size tells how often a clone was seen (once, few, many) or the class of an expanded clone, and some rows leave it out.

d_call: NA; j_call: TRBJ2-3; cdr3_length: 15; clone_size: NA; v_call: TRBV6-1; cdr3_aa: CASSEASGSTDTQYF; cdr3_nt: TGTGCCAGCAGTGAAGCGAGCGGTAGCACAGATACGCAGTATTTT
d_call: NA; j_call: TRBJ1-1; cdr3_length: 12; clone_size: NA; v_call: TRBV9; cdr3_aa: CASSGGQSEAFF; cdr3_nt: TGTGCCAGCAGCGGAGGCCAGAGTGAAGCTTTCTTT
d_call: NA; j_call: TRBJ2-1; cdr3_length: 16; clone_size: NA; v_call: TRBV7-9; cdr3_aa: CASSLEGGLQPYEQFF; cdr3_nt: TGTGCCAGCAGCTTAGAGGGGGGGCTGCAACCATACGAGCAGTTCTTC
d_call: NA; j_call: TRBJ2-5; cdr3_length: 16; clone_size: NA; v_call: TRBV28; cdr3_aa: CASSFNPSGLQETQYF; cdr3_nt: TGTGCCAGCAGTTTCAACCCCTCGGGACTGCAAGAGACCCAGTACTTC
d_call: NA; j_call: TRBJ1-4; cdr3_length: 14; clone_size: NA; v_call: TRBV5-1; cdr3_aa: CASSKASTNEKLFF; cdr3_nt: TGCGCCAGCAGCAAAGCCTCAACTAATGAAAAACTGTTTTTT
d_call: NA; j_call: TRBJ2-2; cdr3_length: 16; clone_size: NA; v_call: TRBV15; cdr3_aa: CATSMSGQTGTGELFF; cdr3_nt: TGTGCCACCAGCATGAGCGGACAGACGGGCACCGGGGAGCTGTTTTTT
d_call: NA; j_call: TRBJ2-3; cdr3_length: 14; clone_size: NA; v_call: TRBV13; cdr3_aa: CASSLAGVTDTQYF; cdr3_nt: TGTGCCAGCAGCTTAGCAGGGGTCACAGATACGCAGTATTTT
d_call: NA; j_call: TRBJ2-7; cdr3_length: 15; clone_size: NA; v_call: TRBV5-5; cdr3_aa: CASSLGGKLREEQYF; cdr3_nt: TGTGCCAGCAGCTTGGGGGGGAAACTTCGGGAGGAGCAGTACTTC
d_call: NA; j_call: TRBJ2-5; cdr3_length: 13; clone_size: NA; v_call: TRBV7-3; cdr3_aa: CASSSSPAETQYF; cdr3_nt: TGTGCCAGCAGCTCATCGCCTGCCGAGACCCAGTACTTC
d_call: NA; j_call: TRBJ1-2; cdr3_length: 13; clone_size: NA; v_call: TRBV27; cdr3_aa: CASRGTGRGGYTF; cdr3_nt: TGTGCCAGCAGGGGAACAGGGCGTGGTGGCTACACCTTC
d_call: NA; j_call: TRBJ1-2; cdr3_length: 13; clone_size: NA; v_call: TRBV15; cdr3_aa: CATSRDPFSGYTF; cdr3_nt: TGTGCCACCAGCAGAGATCCGTTTAGTGGCTACACCTTC
d_call: NA; j_call: TRBJ2-3; cdr3_length: 16; clone_size: NA; v_call: TRBV15; cdr3_aa: CATSRAGTASLDTQYF; cdr3_nt: TGTGCCACCAGCAGGGCTGGGACGGCTAGCTTAGATACGCAGTATTTT
d_call: TRBD2; j_call: TRBJ2-3; cdr3_length: 18; clone_size: NA; v_call: TRBV9; cdr3_aa: CASSVDIAGGRDTDTQYF; cdr3_nt: TGTGCCAGCAGCGTAGATATAGCGGGGGGGCGAGACACAGATACGCAGTATTTT
d_call: TRBD1; j_call: TRBJ1-5; cdr3_length: 14; clone_size: NA; v_call: TRBV19; cdr3_aa: CASMQRQGSQPQHF; cdr3_nt: TGTGCCAGTATGCAACGACAGGGTAGTCAGCCCCAGCATTTT
d_call: TRBD2; j_call: TRBJ2-5; cdr3_length: 15; clone_size: NA; v_call: TRBV7-9; cdr3_aa: CASSSGLAGGETQYF; cdr3_nt: TGTGCCAGCAGCTCAGGACTAGCGGGGGGAGAGACCCAGTACTTC
d_call: NA; j_call: TRBJ1-3; cdr3_length: 15; clone_size: few; v_call: TRBV27; cdr3_aa: CASSLSYGAGNTIYF; cdr3_nt: TGTGCCAGCAGTTTATCGTACGGAGCTGGAAACACCATATATTTT
d_call: TRBD1; j_call: TRBJ1-5; cdr3_length: 12; clone_size: few; v_call: TRBV11-2; cdr3_aa: CASSPTGAPQHF; cdr3_nt: TGTGCCAGCAGCCCGACAGGGGCGCCCCAGCATTTT
d_call: TRBD2; j_call: TRBJ2-5; cdr3_length: 16; clone_size: NA; v_call: TRBV5-4; cdr3_aa: CASSLGGSARRETQYF; cdr3_nt: TGTGCCAGCAGCTTGGGCGGGAGTGCTAGAAGGGAGACCCAGTACTTC
d_call: TRBD2; j_call: TRBJ2-1; cdr3_length: 17; clone_size: NA; v_call: TRBV7-8; cdr3_aa: CASSPVSSSGRHNEQFF; cdr3_nt: TGTGCCAGCAGCCCCGTCTCCTCCAGCGGGAGGCACAATGAGCAGTTCTTC
d_call: NA; j_call: TRBJ2-7; cdr3_length: 10; clone_size: NA; v_call: TRBV20-1; cdr3_aa: CSASAYEQYF; cdr3_nt: TGCAGTGCTTCAGCCTACGAGCAGTACTTC
d_call: NA; j_call: TRBJ2-2; cdr3_length: 16; clone_size: NA; v_call: TRBV5-1; cdr3_aa: CASSFATGPTTGELFF; cdr3_nt: TGCGCCAGCAGCTTTGCGACGGGACCGACCACCGGGGAGCTGTTTTTT
d_call: NA; j_call: TRBJ2-7; cdr3_length: 11; clone_size: NA; v_call: TRBV6-5; cdr3_aa: CASGRGGEQYF; cdr3_nt: TGTGCCAGCGGTCGCGGAGGCGAGCAGTACTTC
d_call: NA; j_call: TRBJ1-5; cdr3_length: 18; clone_size: NA; v_call: TRBV18; cdr3_aa: CASSPRGGGEYSNQPQHF; cdr3_nt: TGTGCCAGCTCACCACGCGGCGGGGGGGAATATAGCAATCAGCCCCAGCATTTT
d_call: TRBD1; j_call: TRBJ1-6; cdr3_length: 19; clone_size: NA; v_call: TRBV14; cdr3_aa: CASSQWATGSSSYNSPLHF; cdr3_nt: TGTGCCAGCAGCCAATGGGCGACAGGGAGCAGCTCCTATAATTCACCCCTCCACTTT
d_call: NA; j_call: TRBJ1-6; cdr3_length: 14; clone_size: NA; v_call: TRBV19; cdr3_aa: CASSIAGINSPLHF; cdr3_nt: TGTGCCAGTAGTATAGCAGGGATTAATTCACCCCTCCACTTT
d_call: NA; j_call: TRBJ2-6; cdr3_length: 15; clone_size: NA; v_call: TRBV19; cdr3_aa: CASSIGGTGANVLTF; cdr3_nt: TGTGCCAGTAGTATTGGGGGAACCGGGGCCAACGTCCTGACTTTC
d_call: TRBD1; j_call: TRBJ2-4; cdr3_length: 16; clone_size: NA; v_call: TRBV5-1; cdr3_aa: CASSLDRGVTKNIQYF; cdr3_nt: TGTGCCAGCAGCTTAGACAGGGGAGTAACCAAAAACATTCAGTACTTC
d_call: NA; j_call: TRBJ2-7; cdr3_length: 17; clone_size: NA; v_call: TRBV7-8; cdr3_aa: CASSLGLGAAPSYEQYF; cdr3_nt: TGTGCCAGCAGCTTAGGGCTCGGAGCGGCCCCCTCCTACGAGCAGTACTTC
d_call: NA; j_call: TRBJ1-2; cdr3_length: 14; clone_size: NA; v_call: TRBV7-2; cdr3_aa: CASSLDRANYGYTF; cdr3_nt: TGTGCCAGCAGCTTAGACCGGGCCAACTATGGCTACACCTTC
d_call: NA; j_call: TRBJ1-6; cdr3_length: 16; clone_size: NA; v_call: TRBV6-5; cdr3_aa: CASSYTRGTGDSPLHF; cdr3_nt: TGTGCCAGCAGTTACACCCGCGGGACGGGGGACTCACCCCTCCACTTT
d_call: TRBD1; j_call: TRBJ2-3; cdr3_length: 16; clone_size: NA; v_call: TRBV5-1; cdr3_aa: CASSSDRGLSTDTQYF; cdr3_nt: TGCGCCAGCAGCTCCGACAGGGGGCTCAGCACAGATACGCAGTATTTT
d_call: NA; j_call: TRBJ1-2; cdr3_length: 13; clone_size: NA; v_call: TRBV4-2; cdr3_aa: CASSQEAGLSYTF; cdr3_nt: TGTGCCAGCAGCCAAGAGGCAGGGTTGAGCTACACCTTC
d_call: NA; j_call: TRBJ2-7; cdr3_length: 13; clone_size: NA; v_call: TRBV10-1; cdr3_aa: CASSVAGADEQYF; cdr3_nt: TGCGCCAGCAGTGTGGCAGGGGCGGACGAGCAGTACTTC
d_call: NA; j_call: TRBJ2-5; cdr3_length: 16; clone_size: NA; v_call: TRBV4-1; cdr3_aa: CASSQMTGGNQETQYF; cdr3_nt: TGCGCCAGCAGCCAAATGACCGGGGGAAACCAAGAGACCCAGTACTTC
d_call: NA; j_call: TRBJ2-7; cdr3_length: 15; clone_size: NA; v_call: TRBV6-5; cdr3_aa: CASSSPRDGVYGQYF; cdr3_nt: TGTGCCAGCAGTTCTCCCCGGGACGGGGTGTACGGGCAGTACTTC
d_call: TRBD1; j_call: TRBJ1-1; cdr3_length: 15; clone_size: NA; v_call: TRBV6-5; cdr3_aa: CASSSDRGQRTEAFF; cdr3_nt: TGTGCCAGCAGTTCCGACAGGGGGCAGCGCACTGAAGCTTTCTTT
d_call: NA; j_call: TRBJ2-1; cdr3_length: 11; clone_size: NA; v_call: TRBV6-1; cdr3_aa: CASSEWNEQFF; cdr3_nt: TGTGCCAGCAGTGAATGGAATGAGCAGTTCTTC
d_call: TRBD1; j_call: TRBJ1-2; cdr3_length: 13; clone_size: NA; v_call: TRBV6-1; cdr3_aa: CASSDRGRGGYTF; cdr3_nt: TGTGCCAGCAGTGACAGGGGGCGAGGAGGCTACACCTTC
d_call: NA; j_call: TRBJ2-7; cdr3_length: 17; clone_size: NA; v_call: TRBV27; cdr3_aa: CASRVGAGSPLSYEQYF; cdr3_nt: TGTGCCAGCAGGGTCGGGGCAGGGAGTCCCCTATCCTACGAGCAGTACTTC
d_call: NA; j_call: TRBJ2-3; cdr3_length: 15; clone_size: once; v_call: TRBV11-2; cdr3_aa: CASSLERSGTDTQYF; cdr3_nt: TGTGCCAGCAGCTTAGAGCGGTCTGGCACAGATACGCAGTATTTT
d_call: TRBD2; j_call: TRBJ2-4; cdr3_length: 15; clone_size: NA; v_call: TRBV9; cdr3_aa: CASSAGTSPYNIQYF; cdr3_nt: TGTGCCAGCAGCGCCGGGACTAGCCCGTATAACATTCAGTACTTC
d_call: NA; j_call: TRBJ1-1; cdr3_length: 12; clone_size: few; v_call: TRBV2; cdr3_aa: CASKRPNTEAFF; cdr3_nt: TGTGCCAGCAAGCGGCCGAACACTGAAGCTTTCTTT
d_call: NA; j_call: TRBJ1-6; cdr3_length: 15; clone_size: NA; v_call: TRBV5-6; cdr3_aa: CASTLRGTGNSPLHF; cdr3_nt: TGTGCCAGCACCCTGCGGGGTACGGGCAATTCACCCCTCCACTTT
d_call: NA; j_call: TRBJ2-1; cdr3_length: 13; clone_size: NA; v_call: TRBV29-1; cdr3_aa: CSAKHDPYNEQFF; cdr3_nt: TGCAGCGCCAAACACGACCCCTACAATGAGCAGTTCTTC
d_call: NA; j_call: TRBJ2-2; cdr3_length: 15; clone_size: NA; v_call: TRBV28; cdr3_aa: CASSGVGPGAGELFF; cdr3_nt: TGTGCCAGCAGTGGGGTGGGTCCGGGCGCCGGGGAGCTGTTTTTT
d_call: NA; j_call: TRBJ2-7; cdr3_length: 13; clone_size: few; v_call: TRBV18; cdr3_aa: CASSDDSFYEQYF; cdr3_nt: TGTGCCAGCTCAGATGACAGTTTCTACGAGCAGTACTTC